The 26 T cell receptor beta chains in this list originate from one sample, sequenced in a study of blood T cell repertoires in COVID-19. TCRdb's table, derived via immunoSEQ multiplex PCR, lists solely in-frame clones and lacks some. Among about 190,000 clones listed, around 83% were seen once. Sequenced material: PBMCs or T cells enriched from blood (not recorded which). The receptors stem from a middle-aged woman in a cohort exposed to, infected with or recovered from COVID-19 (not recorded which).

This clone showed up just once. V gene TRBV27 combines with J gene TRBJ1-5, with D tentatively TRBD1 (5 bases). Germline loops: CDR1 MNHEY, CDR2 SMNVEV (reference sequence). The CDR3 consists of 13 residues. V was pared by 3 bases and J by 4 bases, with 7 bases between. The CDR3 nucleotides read TGTGCCAGCAGTTTCAGGGTAAATCAGCCCCAGCATTTT. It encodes CASSFRVNQPQHF.

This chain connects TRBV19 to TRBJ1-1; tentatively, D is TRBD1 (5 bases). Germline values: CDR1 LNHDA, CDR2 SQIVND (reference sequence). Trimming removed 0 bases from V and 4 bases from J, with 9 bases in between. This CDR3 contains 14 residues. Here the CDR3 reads CASSIDRDVTEAFF. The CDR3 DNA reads TGTGCCAGTAGTATAGACAGGGATGTCACTGAAGCTTTCTTT.

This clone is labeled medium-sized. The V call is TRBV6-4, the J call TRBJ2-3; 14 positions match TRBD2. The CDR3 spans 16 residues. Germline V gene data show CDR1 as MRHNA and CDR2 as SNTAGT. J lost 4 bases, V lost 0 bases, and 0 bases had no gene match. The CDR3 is CASSDSTSGGADTQYF. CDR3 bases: TGTGCCAGCAGTGACTCGACTAGCGGGGGGGCAGATACGCAGTATTTT.

CDR3 sequence: CASSSWTGGDTEAFF. CDR3 sequence (DNA): TGCGCCAGCAGCTCCTGGACAGGGGGCGACACTGAAGCTTTCTTT. V and J are TRBV4-1 and TRBJ1-1; TRBD1 aligns across 11 bases. The CDR3 extends over 15 amino acids. Germline loops: CDR1 MGHRA, CDR2 YSYEKL. V trimming: 5 bases; J trimming: 3 bases; junction bases outside the gene matches: 5.

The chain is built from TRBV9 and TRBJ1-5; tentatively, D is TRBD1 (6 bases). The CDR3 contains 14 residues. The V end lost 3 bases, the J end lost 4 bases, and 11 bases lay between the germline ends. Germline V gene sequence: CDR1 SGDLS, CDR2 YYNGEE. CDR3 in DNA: TGTGCCAGCAGCGAGGGACATATGAATCAGCCCCAGCATTTT. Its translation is CASSEGHMNQPQHF.

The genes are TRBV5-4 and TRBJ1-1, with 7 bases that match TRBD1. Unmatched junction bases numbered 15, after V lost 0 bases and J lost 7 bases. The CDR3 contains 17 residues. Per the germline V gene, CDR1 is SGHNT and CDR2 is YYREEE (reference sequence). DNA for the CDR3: TGTGCCAGCAGCTTGGACTTGACAGGGTTCAAGGAGGGTGAAGCTTTCTTT. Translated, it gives CASSLDLTGFKEGEAFF.

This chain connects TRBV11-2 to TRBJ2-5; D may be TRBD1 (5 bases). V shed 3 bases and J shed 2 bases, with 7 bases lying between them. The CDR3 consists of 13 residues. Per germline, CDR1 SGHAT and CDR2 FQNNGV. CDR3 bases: TGTGCCAGCAGCTTCGCAGGGCAAGAGACCCAGTACTTC. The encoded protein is CASSFAGQETQYF. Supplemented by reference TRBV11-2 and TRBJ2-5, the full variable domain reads EAGVAQSPRYKIIEKRQSVAFWCNPISGHATLYWYQQILGQGPKLLIQFQNNGVVDDSQLPKDRFSAERLKGVDSTLKIQPAKLEDSAVYLCASSFAGQETQYFGPGTRLLVL.

CDR3 bases: TGTGCCAGCAGCTCTCCCTATGAAGCTTTCTTT. Protein: CASSSPYEAFF. The chain couples TRBV7-2 to TRBJ1-1; D remains unclear. V lost 4 bases, J lost 7 bases, and 7 bases lay in between. There are 11 residues in the CDR3. The germline V gene encodes CDR1 SGHTA and CDR2 FQGNSA.

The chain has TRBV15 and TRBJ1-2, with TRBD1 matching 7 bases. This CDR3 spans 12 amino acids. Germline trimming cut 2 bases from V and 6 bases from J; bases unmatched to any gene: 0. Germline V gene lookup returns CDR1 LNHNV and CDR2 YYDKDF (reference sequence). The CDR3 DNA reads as TGTGCCACCAGCAGACAGGGGGATGGCTACACCTTC. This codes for CATSRQGDGYTF.

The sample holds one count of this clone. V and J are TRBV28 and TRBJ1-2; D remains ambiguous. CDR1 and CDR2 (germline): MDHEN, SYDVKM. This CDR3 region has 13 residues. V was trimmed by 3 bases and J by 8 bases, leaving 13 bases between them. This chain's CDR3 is CASSFGEGLGYTF. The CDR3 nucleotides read TGTGCCAGCAGTTTTGGTGAGGGTCTCGGCTACACCTTC.

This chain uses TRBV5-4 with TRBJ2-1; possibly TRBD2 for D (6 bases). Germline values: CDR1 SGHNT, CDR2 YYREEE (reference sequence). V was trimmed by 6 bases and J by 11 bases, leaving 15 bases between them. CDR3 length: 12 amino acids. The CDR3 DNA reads TGTGCCAGCACTAACACTGGGACTCAGCAGTTCTTC. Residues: CASTNTGTQQFF.

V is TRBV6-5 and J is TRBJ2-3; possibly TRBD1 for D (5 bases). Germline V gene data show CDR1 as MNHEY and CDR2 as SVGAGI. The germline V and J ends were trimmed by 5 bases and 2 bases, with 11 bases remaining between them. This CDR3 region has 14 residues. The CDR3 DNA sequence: TGTGCCAGCAGTACAGGTGTCTCCACAGATACGCAGTATTTT. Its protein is CASSTGVSTDTQYF.

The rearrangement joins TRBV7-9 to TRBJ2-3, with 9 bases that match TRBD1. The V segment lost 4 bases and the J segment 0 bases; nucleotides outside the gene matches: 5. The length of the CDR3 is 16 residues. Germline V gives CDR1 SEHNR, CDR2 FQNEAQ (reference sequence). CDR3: CASSSWTGDSTDTQYF. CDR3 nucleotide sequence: TGTGCCAGCAGCTCCTGGACAGGGGACAGCACAGATACGCAGTATTTT.

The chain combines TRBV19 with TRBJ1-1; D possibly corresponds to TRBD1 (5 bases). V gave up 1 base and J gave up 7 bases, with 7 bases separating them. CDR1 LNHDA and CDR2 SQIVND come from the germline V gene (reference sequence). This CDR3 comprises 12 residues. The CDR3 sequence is CASSIGQIEAFF. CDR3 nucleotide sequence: TGTGCCAGTAGTATAGGACAGATTGAAGCTTTCTTT.

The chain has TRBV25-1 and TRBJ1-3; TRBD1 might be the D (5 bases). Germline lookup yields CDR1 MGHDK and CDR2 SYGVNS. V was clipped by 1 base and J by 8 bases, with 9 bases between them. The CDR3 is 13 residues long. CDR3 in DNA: TGTGCCAGCAGTGAATTACGGGGGGACACCATATATTTT. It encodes CASSELRGDTIYF.

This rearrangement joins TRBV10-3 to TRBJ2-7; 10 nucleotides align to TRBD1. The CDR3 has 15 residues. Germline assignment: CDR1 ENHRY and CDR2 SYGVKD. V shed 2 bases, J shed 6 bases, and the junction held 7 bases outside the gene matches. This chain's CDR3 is CAISERGQGVGEQYF. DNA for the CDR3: TGTGCCATCAGTGAGCGAGGACAGGGGGTGGGCGAGCAGTACTTC.

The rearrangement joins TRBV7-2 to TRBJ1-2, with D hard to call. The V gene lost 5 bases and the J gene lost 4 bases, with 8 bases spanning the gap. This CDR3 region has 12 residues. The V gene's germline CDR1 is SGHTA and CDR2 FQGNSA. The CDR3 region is CASSPSSYGYTF. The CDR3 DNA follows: TGTGCCAGCAGCCCTAGCAGCTATGGCTACACCTTC. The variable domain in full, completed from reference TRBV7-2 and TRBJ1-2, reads GAGVSQSPSNKVTEKGKDVELRCDPISGHTALYWYRQSLGQGLEFLIYFQGNSAPDKSGLPSDRFSAERTGGSVSTLTIQRTQQEDSAVYLCASSPSSYGYTFGSGTRLTVV.

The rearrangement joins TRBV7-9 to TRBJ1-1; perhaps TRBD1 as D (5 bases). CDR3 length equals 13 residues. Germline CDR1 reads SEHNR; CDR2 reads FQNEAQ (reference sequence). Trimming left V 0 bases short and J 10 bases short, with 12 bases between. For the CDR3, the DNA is TGTGCCAGCAGCTTAGCGCCCCGTCAGGGAGCTTTCTTT. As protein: CASSLAPRQGAFF.

The CDR3 loop reads CASSRGGRGTEAFF. The DNA for the CDR3 is TGTGCCAGCAGCCGCGGAGGTAGAGGCACTGAAGCTTTCTTT. The V call is TRBV6-2 or TRBV6-3, the J call TRBJ1-1, with D hard to call. The CDR3 sequence is 14 residues long. V shed 6 bases and J shed 4 bases, with 15 bases lying between them. Per germline, CDR1 MNHEY and CDR2 SVGEGT.

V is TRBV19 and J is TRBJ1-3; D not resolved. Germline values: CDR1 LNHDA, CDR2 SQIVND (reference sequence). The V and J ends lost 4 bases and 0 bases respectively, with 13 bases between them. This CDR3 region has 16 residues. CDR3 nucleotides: TGTGCCAGTAGTACAGGATCTCAGGTCTCTGGAAACACCATATATTTT. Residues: CASSTGSQVSGNTIYF.

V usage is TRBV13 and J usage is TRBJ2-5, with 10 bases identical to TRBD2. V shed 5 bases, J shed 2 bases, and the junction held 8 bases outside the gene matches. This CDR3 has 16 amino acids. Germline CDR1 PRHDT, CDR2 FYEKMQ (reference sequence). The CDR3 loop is CASSPAATSGQETQYF. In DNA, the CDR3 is TGTGCCAGCAGCCCGGCAGCGACTAGCGGGCAAGAGACCCAGTACTTC. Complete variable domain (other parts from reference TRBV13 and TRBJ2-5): AAGVIQSPRHLIKEKRETATLKCYPIPRHDTVYWYQQGPGQDPQFLISFYEKMQSDKGSIPDRFSAQQFSDYHSELNMSSLELGDSALYFCASSPAATSGQETQYFGPGTRLLVL.

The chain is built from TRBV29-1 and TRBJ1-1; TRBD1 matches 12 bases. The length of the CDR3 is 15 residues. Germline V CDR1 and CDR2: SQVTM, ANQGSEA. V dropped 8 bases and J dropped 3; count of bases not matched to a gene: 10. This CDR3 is CSITGTGGSDTEAFF. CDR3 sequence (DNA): TGCAGCATCACCGGGACAGGGGGCTCCGACACTGAAGCTTTCTTT.

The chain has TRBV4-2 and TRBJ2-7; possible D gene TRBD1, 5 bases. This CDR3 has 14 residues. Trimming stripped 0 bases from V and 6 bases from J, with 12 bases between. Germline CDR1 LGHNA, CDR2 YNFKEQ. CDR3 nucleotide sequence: TGTGCCAGCAGCCAAGAGGCAGGGTTACGCGAGCAGTACTTC. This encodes CASSQEAGLREQYF.

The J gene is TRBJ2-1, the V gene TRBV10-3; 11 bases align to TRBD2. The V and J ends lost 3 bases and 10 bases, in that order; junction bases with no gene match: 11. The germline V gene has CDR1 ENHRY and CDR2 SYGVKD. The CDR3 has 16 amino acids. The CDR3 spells CAISELAGERQGEQFF. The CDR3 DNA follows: TGTGCCATCAGTGAACTAGCGGGAGAGAGGCAGGGGGAGCAGTTCTTC.

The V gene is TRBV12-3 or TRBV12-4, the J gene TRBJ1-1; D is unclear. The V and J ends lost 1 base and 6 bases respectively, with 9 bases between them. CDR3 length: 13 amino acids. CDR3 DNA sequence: TGTGCCAGCAGTTTAGGGAGTAGCGCTGAAGCTTTCTTT. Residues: CASSLGSSAEAFF.

The CDR3 sequence: CASSGDRGHGYTF. CDR3 bases: TGTGCCAGCAGTGGAGACAGGGGGCATGGCTACACCTTC. The chain carries TRBV2 and TRBJ1-2; 10 nucleotides align to TRBD1. This CDR3 is built from 13 residues. Germline lookup yields CDR1 SNHLY and CDR2 FYNNEI. V was clipped by 4 bases and J by 6 bases; unmatched bases: 2.